This T cell receptor beta chain was captured by sequencing in a study of T-cell memory formation after mild COVID-19. Study-wide results and caveats: Later expanders leaned CD4+, whereas clones that contracted between day 15 and 85 were balanced CD4/CD8.

This clonotype was counted only a few times. Its antigen is not known. TCRdb ran MiXCR on the 5' RACE reads and lists one entry per CDR3 protein. Here the sample spans under 450,000 distinct CDR3 sequences, approximately 15% being singletons. Germline CDR1 reads MGHRA; CDR2 reads YSYEKL. There are 14 residues in the CDR3. V lost 3 bases and J lost 5, with 14 bases in between. The sequenced material came from PBMCs or a T cell subset sorted from them (not recorded which). This sequence originates from a man younger than 35 who had mild COVID-19 (a few samples of this study predate the infection). Cell type and time point are not known. The chain employs TRBV4-1 and TRBJ2-7; the D is unclear. The CDR3 DNA reads as TGCGCCAGCAGCCAGTCGATGCTAGGTAACGAGCAGTACTTC. This codes for CASSQSMLGNEQYF.